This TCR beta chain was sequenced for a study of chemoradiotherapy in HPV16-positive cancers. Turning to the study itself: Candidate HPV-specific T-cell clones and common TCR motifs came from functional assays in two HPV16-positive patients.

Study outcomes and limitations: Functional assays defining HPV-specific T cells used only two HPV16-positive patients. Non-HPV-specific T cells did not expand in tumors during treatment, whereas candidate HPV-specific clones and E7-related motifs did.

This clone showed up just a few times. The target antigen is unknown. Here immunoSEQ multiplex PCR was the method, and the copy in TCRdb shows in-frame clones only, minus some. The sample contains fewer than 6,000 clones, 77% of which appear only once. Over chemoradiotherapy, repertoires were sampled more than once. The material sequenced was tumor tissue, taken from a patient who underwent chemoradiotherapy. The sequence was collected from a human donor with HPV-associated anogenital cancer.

The CDR3 nucleotides are TGTGCCAGCAGCGGGCGAGTTTCCGAGCAGTACTTC. It yields the protein CASSGRVSEQYF. The V and J genes are TRBV2 and TRBJ2-7; D gene uncertain. Trimming stripped 6 bases from V and 6 bases from J, with 12 bases between. Germline lookup yields CDR1 SNHLY and CDR2 FYNNEI. The CDR3 sequence is 12 residues long.